This T cell receptor (beta chain) was sequenced during a study of shared clonotypes between healthy human individuals. This CDR3 is 15 amino acids long. The V gene's germline CDR1 is SQVTM and CDR2 ANQGSEA. V lost 1 base to trimming and J lost 4 bases, with 16 bases between them. Terminally differentiated effector memory CD45RA+ cells were left out of the naive CD8 fraction, which was CD45RO-negative and positively selected for CCR7. Measured with immunoSEQ multiplex PCR; TCRdb has only the in-frame clones, and not every one. The sample includes hundreds of thousands of clones, roughly 95% of them seen just once.

The sequence was collected from a woman under 40 in good health. The specimen was naive CD8+ T cells sorted from blood. V usage is TRBV29-1 and J usage is TRBJ1-2; possibly TRBD1 for D (6 bases). The CDR3 DNA sequence: TGCAGCGTTGAAGGACCCAGGGGCTTATTCTATGGCTACACCTTC. Its protein product is CSVEGPRGLFYGYTF.